Following are 3 T cell receptor beta chains from one sample sequenced in a study of human T cells and chemical hapten exposure. Using its own MiXCR run on the RACE reads, TCRdb lists one record per CDR3 protein. Of just over 80,000 distinct CDR3 sequences in the sample, roughly 10% are singletons; the top ten hold roughly 4.2%. Time point: patch test 1, 2 weeks after DPC sensitization. Indicated treatment: therapeutic diphenylcyclopropenone sensitization with weekly scalp DPC. The sequenced sample was whole blood, obtained in connection with sensitization to the hapten diphenylcyclopropenone (DPC). The receptors originated from a woman in her fifties or sixties with alopecia areata. Some clones in this sample may be carry-over from other donors' samples.

The chain couples TRBV28 to TRBJ1-4, with D perhaps TRBD1 (5 bases). This CDR3 has 14 residues. V was cut by 5 bases and J by 8 bases, with 15 bases left in between. Germline loops: CDR1 MDHEN, CDR2 SYDVKM. The CDR3 sequence is CASSLGPLVEKLFF. CDR3 sequence (DNA): TGTGCCAGCAGTCTGGGGCCCCTAGTAGAAAAACTGTTTTTT.

Ten or more counts support this clonotype. The chain recombines TRBV24-1 with TRBJ2-1; D is perhaps TRBD2 (6 bases). Trimming cost V 0 bases and J 4 bases, with 9 bases left between them. Germline V gene sequence: CDR1 KGHDR, CDR2 SFDVKD. CDR3 length: 15 residues. This CDR3 reads CATSDLAAGYNEQFF. The CDR3 DNA is TGTGCCACCAGTGATTTGGCCGCGGGATACAATGAGCAGTTCTTC.

This clonotype came up many times. J is TRBJ2-5 and V is TRBV11-2; 7 bases are a match to TRBD2. The CDR3 runs to 15 residues. Germline trimming cut 1 base from V and 4 bases from J; bases unmatched to any gene: 6. Germline V gene lookup returns CDR1 SGHAT and CDR2 FQNNGV. The CDR3 coding sequence is TGTGCCAGCAGCTTAGTAGCGGGCAAGGCAGAGACCCAGTACTTC. Protein sequence: CASSLVAGKAETQYF.